The 9 T cell receptor beta chains below come from one sample, sequenced in a study of T cells in Graves' hyperthyroidism and ophthalmopathy. The TCR beta CDR3 regions underwent amplification using RNA transcripts as the source. The study used the HTBI primer set for a first-round RT-PCR of the TCR CDR3. MiXCR was run by TCRdb on the multiplex PCR reads, yielding one entry per CDR3 protein. This sample carries about 640,000 distinct CDR3 sequences, around 20% of them seen once, and the ten largest clones take around a third. The source material was blood. These TCRs come from a man aged 25-45 years with Graves' ophthalmopathy.

The table lists this clonotype with many counts. The V gene is TRBV12-3 or TRBV12-4, the J gene TRBJ1-2, with TRBD1 matching over 7 bases. This CDR3 has 15 amino acids. With 2 bases clipped from V and 2 bases from J, the junction kept 5 bases outside the gene matches. CDR3 in amino acids: CASSLRTGSNYGYTF. CDR3 coding DNA: TGTGCCAGCAGTTTAAGGACAGGCTCAAACTATGGCTACACCTTC.

This chain joins TRBV6-1 and TRBJ1-3; D is uncertain. The length of the CDR3 is 13 residues. V lost 4 bases and J 4 bases, leaving 8 bases between the germline ends. CDR1 and CDR2 (germline): MNHNS, SASEGT. CDR3 region: CASSGPGGNTIYF. The CDR3 coding sequence is TGTGCCAGCAGTGGCCCAGGCGGAAACACCATATATTTT.

This clonotype was recorded at least ten times. The chain uses TRBV30 and TRBJ2-1; D ambiguous. The CDR3 covers 14 residues. V dropped 0 bases and J dropped 5 bases, with 11 bases sitting between them. Germline V lookup: CDR1 GTSNPN, CDR2 SVGIG (reference sequence). DNA of the CDR3: TGTGCCTGGAGTGTAACGGGCGGTGACAATGAGCAGTTCTTC. Translated, it gives CAWSVTGGDNEQFF.

This clonotype came up a few times. This chain connects TRBV7-8 to TRBJ2-3, with TRBD2 identical over 9 bases. After removal of 4 bases from V and 0 bases from J, the junction contained 5 bases not matched to a gene. This CDR3 has 16 residues. Germline CDR1 reads SGHVS; CDR2 reads FQNEAQ. The CDR3 loop is CASSSSGIVSTDTQYF. Here the CDR3 DNA reads TGTGCCAGCAGCTCTAGCGGGATCGTTAGCACAGATACGCAGTATTTT.

The sample holds a few counts of this clonotype. The chain joins TRBV7-8 to TRBJ1-2; 7 bases fit TRBD1. CDR3 size: 16 residues. Germline V gives CDR1 SGHVS, CDR2 FQNEAQ. V lost 4 bases to trimming and J lost 0 bases; unmatched junction nucleotides: 8. The CDR3 sequence is CASSSRLQGPNYGYTF. The CDR3 coding sequence is TGTGCCAGCAGCTCCCGCTTACAGGGGCCTAACTATGGCTACACCTTC.

This clonotype showed up many times. This chain joins TRBV2 and TRBJ1-1; no reliable D call. The CDR3 length is 13 residues. CDR1 and CDR2 (germline): SNHLY, FYNNEI. Trimming took 3 bases from V and 6 from J, leaving 11 bases between them. The CDR3 loop reads CASSDGAKPEAFF. As DNA, the CDR3 is TGTGCCAGCAGTGACGGCGCTAAGCCTGAAGCTTTCTTT.

Ten or more counts support this clonotype. This rearrangement joins TRBV28 to TRBJ1-3; no clear D gene. There are 15 residues in the CDR3. Germline loops: CDR1 MDHEN, CDR2 SYDVKM. With 5 bases removed from V and 2 bases from J, the gap between germline ends came to 13 bases. CDR3 protein: CASSKTKWAGNTIYF. The CDR3 nucleotides read TGTGCCAGCAGTAAAACCAAGTGGGCTGGAAACACCATATATTTT.

The J gene is TRBJ2-5, the V gene TRBV25-1, with D unclear. The CDR3 runs 15 residues. Germline V gene lookup returns CDR1 MGHDK and CDR2 SYGVNS. The germline V and J ends were trimmed by 2 bases and 1 base, with 11 bases remaining between them. The chain's CDR3 is CASSEGGRTQETQYF. The CDR3 nucleotides are TGTGCCAGCAGTGAAGGTGGTCGGACCCAAGAGACCCAGTACTTC. Full variable domain (outside the CDR3, taken from reference TRBV25-1 and TRBJ2-5): EADIYQTPRYLVIGTGKKITLECSQTMGHDKMYWYQQDPGMELHLIHYSYGVNSTEKGDLSSESTVSRIRTEHFPLTLESARPSHTSQYLCASSEGGRTQETQYFGPGTRLLVL.

The sample holds many counts of this clonotype. V is TRBV3-1 and J is TRBJ2-7; the D gene is possibly TRBD2 (6 bases). CDR1 and CDR2 from the germline V gene are LGHDT and YNNKEL (reference sequence). This CDR3 contains 13 residues. V lost 4 bases to trimming and J lost 7 bases, with 14 bases between them. The CDR3 here is CASSRRDLEEQYF. CDR3 DNA sequence: TGTGCCAGCAGCCGGCGGGACTTGGAAGAGCAGTACTTC.